This T cell receptor beta chain was sequenced for a study of blood T cell repertoires in COVID-19. Study overall: There were acute and convalescent COVID-19 samples, and they came from the United States, Italy and Spain. Nucleic acid was either cDNA or gDNA, and it came from T cells, B-cell-depleted T cells, or PBMCs.

Only in-frame clones appear in the TCRdb table, and some are missing; sequencing was by immunoSEQ multiplex PCR. Among 310,000 or so clones listed, nearly 90% were seen once. Participants, roughly 18 to 90 years old, spanned 25 or so US areas. Cohort allocation depended upon clinical history that participants reported. Germline lookup yields CDR1 SGHTA and CDR2 FQGTGA. The V and J ends lost 5 bases and 1 base respectively, with 9 bases between them. The CDR3 totals 15 residues. The sequenced sample consisted of PBMCs or T cells enriched from blood (not recorded which). The V gene is TRBV7-3, the J gene TRBJ2-6; no reliable D call. The clonotype was recovered from a woman aged 18-30 years with acute COVID-19. CDR3 region: CASSAQRSGANVLTF. The CDR3 nucleotides are TGTGCCAGCAGCGCACAGAGATCTGGGGCCAACGTCCTGACTTTC.